The next 25 T cell receptor beta chains were all read from a single sample in a study of CD8+ T cells in alopecia areata (dated by TCRdb to 2016 to 2018). To prepare the library, the immunoSEQ multiplex PCR assay was applied. RNA was extracted from all samples and reverse transcribed into cDNA, which served as template for TCR sequencing. TCRdb stores this immuneACCESS table with in-frame sequences only. Part of the clones is absent; in the studies checked, under half of the shortfall reflects unresolved V genes, and no reason is known for the rest. The sample profile shows 200,000 to 250,000 clones; around 62% of them were found once. 0.4% to 0.55% of the sample is in the top ten clones. What the time point label conveys for this sample: baseline before oral tofacitinib. The sample was CD4+ T cells sorted from blood, taken at week 0. The source of these receptors is a human donor with alopecia areata.

The chain combines TRBV6-5 with TRBJ1-5; weak D call: TRBD1 (6 bases). There are 13 residues in the CDR3. Germline V gene sequence: CDR1 MNHEY, CDR2 SVGAGI. V lost 2 bases, J lost 7 bases, and 9 bases lay in between. CDR3 nucleotides: TGTGCCAGCAGTTACGGGGGCGGACAGCCCCAGCATTTT. Protein: CASSYGGGQPQHF.

Notes on this clone: This specimen includes other DNA sequences encoding the same CDR3. This rearrangement joins TRBV30 to TRBJ2-3, with 10 bases that match TRBD2. The CDR3 is 14 amino acids. Germline values: CDR1 GTSNPN, CDR2 SVGIG (reference sequence). Trimming removed 3 bases from V and 2 bases from J; junction bases left unmatched: 2. The CDR3 here is CAWRLAGATDTQYF. The CDR3 nucleotides read TGTGCCTGGAGGCTAGCGGGAGCCACAGATACGCAGTATTTT.

This chain joins TRBV27 and TRBJ1-2, with a possible D match to TRBD1 (6 bases). CDR3 length: 12 residues. Germline V gene data show CDR1 as MNHEY and CDR2 as SMNVEV (reference sequence). Between the trimmed V and J ends, which lost 8 bases and 2 bases, there was a span of 9 bases. CDR3 sequence (DNA): TGTGCCAGCCAGGACAGAAACTATGGCTACACCTTC. Amino acid sequence: CASQDRNYGYTF.

This sequence joins TRBV29-1 and TRBJ2-7, with a weak D call TRBD2 (6 bases). This CDR3 has 14 residues. The germline V gene has CDR1 SQVTM and CDR2 ANQGSEA. The V end was cut by 5 bases, the J end by 4 bases, with 18 bases between. The CDR3, as DNA: TGCAGCGTTCTGTCGGCGGGATCCCGATACGAGCAGTACTTC. This encodes CSVLSAGSRYEQYF.

The sample holds a few counts of this clone. Additional DNA sequences in this sample encode the identical CDR3. CDR3 amino acids: CAWRADSYNEQFF. CDR3 sequence (DNA): TGTGCCTGGAGAGCTGACAGCTACAATGAGCAGTTCTTC. The genes are TRBV30 and TRBJ2-1; D may be TRBD1 (5 bases). V was trimmed by 3 bases and J by 3 bases, leaving 9 bases between them. This CDR3 has 13 residues. Germline CDR1 GTSNPN, CDR2 SVGIG (reference sequence).

The chain combines TRBV7-9 with TRBJ2-5; no clear D gene. The germline gives CDR1 SEHNR, CDR2 FQNEAQ (reference sequence). The V end was cut by 0 bases, the J end by 1 base, with 6 bases between. The CDR3 has 14 amino acids. DNA for the CDR3: TGTGCCAGCAGCTTAGCTTTTTCCCAAGAGACCCAGTACTTC. It specifies CASSLAFSQETQYF.

V usage is TRBV7-3 and J usage is TRBJ2-6, with D maybe TRBD1 (6 bases). The CDR3 sequence is 18 residues long. In germline, CDR1 is SGHTA, CDR2 FQGTGA. Trimming removed 5 bases at V and 0 bases at J, with 17 bases between. CDR3: CASSHRAPPRSGANVLTF. CDR3 DNA sequence: TGTGCCAGCAGCCACAGGGCCCCGCCGCGCTCTGGGGCCAACGTCCTGACTTTC.

Worth noting for this clone: Other nucleotide sequences from this sample produce the same CDR3. V usage is TRBV29-1 and J usage is TRBJ1-5; 10 nucleotides agree with TRBD1. The germline CDR1 and CDR2 sequences are SQVTM and ANQGSEA. This CDR3 spans 12 amino acids. With V trimmed by 6 bases and J by 5 bases, 1 base remained unmatched. In DNA form, the CDR3 reads TGCAGCGTCGGACAGGGGGATCAGCCCCAGCATTTT. The encoded protein is CSVGQGDQPQHF.

This clone has only a few counts. The rearrangement joins TRBV5-1 to TRBJ2-3; 7 bases map to TRBD1. The CDR3 covers 15 residues. Germline assignment: CDR1 SGHRS and CDR2 YFSETQ. The J segment lost 5 bases and the V segment lost 4 bases, leaving 10 bases of the junction unmatched. CDR3 loop: CASSLPSQGRDTQYF. CDR3 in DNA: TGCGCCAGCAGCCTTCCGTCACAGGGGAGAGATACGCAGTATTTT.

The chain has TRBV4-1 and TRBJ2-5; either TRBD1 or TRBD2 may supply D (5 bases each). Germline CDR1 is MGHRA and CDR2 is YSYEKL. The CDR3 consists of 17 residues. Trimming left V 0 bases short and J 5 bases short, with 19 bases between. CDR3: CASSQEGSGRPRETQYF. The CDR3, as DNA: TGCGCCAGCAGCCAAGAAGGGTCGGGACGACCAAGGGAGACCCAGTACTTC.

V and J are TRBV25-1 and TRBJ1-2; D remains ambiguous. V shed 3 bases and J shed 8 bases, with 13 bases lying between them. This CDR3 has 13 amino acids. Per the germline V gene, CDR1 is MGHDK and CDR2 is SYGVNS. CDR3 sequence reads: CASSDPLSWGYTF. In DNA form, the CDR3 reads TGTGCCAGCAGTGACCCCCTAAGCTGGGGCTACACCTTC.

This clone came up a few times. The chain uses TRBV25-1 and TRBJ2-6, with D unresolved. The germline V gene has CDR1 MGHDK and CDR2 SYGVNS. This CDR3 has 15 residues. V lost 7 bases, J lost 2 bases, and 12 bases lay in between. DNA for the CDR3: TGTGCCAGCATCTTACGGCAGGCTGGGGCCAACGTCCTGACTTTC. It yields the protein CASILRQAGANVLTF.

The rearrangement uses TRBV7-9 and TRBJ2-7, with D perhaps matching TRBD1 (6 bases). CDR3 size: 16 residues. Trimming stripped 4 bases from V and 0 bases from J, with 16 bases between. The germline V gene encodes CDR1 SEHNR and CDR2 FQNEAQ (reference sequence). CDR3 in DNA: TGTGCCAGCAGCTACGACACAGGGTTAAGCTCCTACGAGCAGTACTTC. It codes for CASSYDTGLSSYEQYF.

The chain carries TRBV5-6 and TRBJ1-1; 7 bases are a match to TRBD1. J gave up 1 base and V 4 bases, and 1 base lay outside the gene matches. CDR1 and CDR2 from the germline V gene are SGHDT and YYEEEE. The CDR3 runs 13 residues. The CDR3 sequence: CASSRDRNTEAFF. CDR3 DNA sequence: TGTGCCAGCAGCCGGGACAGGAACACTGAAGCTTTCTTT.

The rearrangement joins TRBV19 to TRBJ2-7, with TRBD2 matching over 13 bases. The germline CDR1 and CDR2 sequences are LNHDA and SQIVND (reference sequence). This CDR3 is 15 amino acids long. Trimming cost V 5 bases and J 5 bases; bases outside gene matches: 6. CDR3 residues: CASSPPGTSGNEQYF. CDR3 nucleotides: TGTGCCAGTAGTCCCCCCGGGACTAGCGGGAACGAGCAGTACTTC.

This clone has just a few counts. The V and J genes are TRBV14 and TRBJ1-6, with unresolved D. Deletions cut 4 bases from V and 0 bases from J, with 10 bases between. CDR1 and CDR2 (germline): SGHDN, FVKESK. The CDR3 is 16 amino acids. CDR3 sequence (DNA): TGTGCCAGCAGCCTAGACCTGGCCTCCTATAATTCACCCCTCCACTTT. This gives the protein CASSLDLASYNSPLHF.

Concerning this clone: Distinct nucleotide sequences in the sample also encode this CDR3. The genes are TRBV6-5 and TRBJ2-7; 9 positions agree with TRBD1. CDR1 is MNHEY, CDR2 SVGAGI, per germline. Unmatched junction bases numbered 3, after V lost 5 bases and J lost 4 bases. This CDR3 is built from 13 residues. The CDR3 sequence is CASSRDREYEQYF. The DNA for the CDR3 is TGTGCCAGCAGTAGGGACAGGGAATACGAGCAGTACTTC.

This clone was recorded only once. The rearrangement joins TRBV7-3 to TRBJ1-1; D gene unclear. V lost 2 bases, J lost 8 bases, and 9 bases lay in between. The CDR3 length is 12 residues. Germline V gene lookup returns CDR1 SGHTA and CDR2 FQGTGA. This CDR3 reads CASSLGGMEAFF. CDR3 sequence (DNA): TGTGCCAGCAGCTTAGGAGGGATGGAAGCTTTCTTT. The entire variable domain, with the rest obtained from reference TRBV7-3 and TRBJ1-1, is as follows: GAGVSQTPSNKVTEKGKYVELRCDPISGHTALYWYRQSLGQGPEFLIYFQGTGAADDSGLPNDRFFAVRPEGSVSTLKIQRTERGDSAVYLCASSLGGMEAFFGQGTRLTVV.

In DNA form, the CDR3 reads TGTGCCAGCAGCTTAGATCGACAGAGTATTACGAACACTGAAGCTTTCTTT. Its protein is CASSLDRQSITNTEAFF. This rearrangement joins TRBV5-4 to TRBJ1-1; TRBD1 is a possible D gene (5 bases). V shed 2 bases and J shed 1 base, with 18 bases lying between them. Germline V gene lookup returns CDR1 SGHNT and CDR2 YYREEE (reference sequence). This CDR3 is 17 amino acids long.

The chain employs TRBV4-2 and TRBJ1-2; tentative D call: TRBD1 (5 bases). Trimming removed 4 bases from V and 5 bases from J, with 20 bases in between. The germline V gene encodes CDR1 LGHNA and CDR2 YNFKEQ. CDR3 length equals 16 residues. The CDR3 here is CASSLTGPDSRYGYTF. As DNA, the CDR3 is TGTGCCAGCAGCCTGACCGGCCCTGACAGTCGGTATGGCTACACCTTC.

This clone was counted between two and nine times. The V gene is TRBV30, the J gene TRBJ2-3; D uncertain. Germline loops: CDR1 GTSNPN, CDR2 SVGIG (reference sequence). V was shortened by 0 bases and J by 4 bases, with 11 bases between the two germline ends. The CDR3 is 14 amino acids. The CDR3 DNA reads TGTGCCTGGAGTGTACTCGGGTTCTCAGATACGCAGTATTTT. Its protein is CAWSVLGFSDTQYF. Variable domain in full (rest from reference TRBV30 and TRBJ2-3): SQTIHQWPATLVQPVGSPLSLECTVEGTSNPNLYWYRQAAGRGLQLLFYSVGIGQISSEVPQNLSASRPQDRQFILSSKKLLLSDSGFYLCAWSVLGFSDTQYFGPGTRLTVL.

This chain links TRBV5-6 with TRBJ1-5; possible D gene TRBD1, 6 bases. V was trimmed by 1 base and J by 2 bases, leaving 7 bases between them. The CDR3 contains 14 residues. CDR1 SGHDT and CDR2 YYEEEE come from the germline V gene. The CDR3 DNA reads TGTGCCAGCAGCTTGACAGGGCGCAATCAGCCCCAGCATTTT. It translates to CASSLTGRNQPQHF. Together with reference TRBV5-6 and TRBJ1-5, the CDR3 gives the full variable domain: DAGVTQSPTHLIKTRGQQVTLRCSPKSGHDTVSWYQQALGQGPQFIFQYYEEEERQRGNFPDRFSGHQFPNYSSELNVNALLLGDSALYLCASSLTGRNQPQHFGDGTRLSIL.

The chain couples TRBV4-1 to TRBJ1-1, with 7 bases identical to TRBD1. The CDR3 has 14 amino acids. In germline, CDR1 is MGHRA, CDR2 YSYEKL. The V gene end was trimmed by 2 bases and the J gene end by 3 bases; junction bases not matched to a gene: 3. CDR3 amino acids: CASSQQGGYTEAFF. CDR3 bases: TGCGCCAGCAGCCAACAGGGGGGGTACACTGAAGCTTTCTTT.

This clone was observed a few times. The V gene is TRBV23-1, the J gene TRBJ2-1, with 11 nucleotides matching TRBD1. TRBV23-1 is an ORF, and what it does is uncertain. The V gene end was trimmed by 2 bases and the J gene end by 4 bases; junction bases not matched to a gene: 7. CDR3 size: 17 residues. The CDR3 loop reads CASSQNPGQGVYNEQFF. CDR3 bases: TGCGCCAGCAGTCAAAACCCGGGACAGGGGGTTTACAATGAGCAGTTCTTC.

This clone has a single count. The chain recombines TRBV30 with TRBJ1-2; D gene unclear. Per germline, CDR1 GTSNPN and CDR2 SVGIG (reference sequence). V was clipped by 2 bases and J by 7 bases, with 11 bases between them. This CDR3 region has 12 residues. The CDR3 protein is CAWSPKRGGYTF. The CDR3 DNA is TGTGCCTGGAGTCCTAAGCGAGGTGGCTACACCTTC.